This is a list of T cell receptor beta chains from one sample in a study of blood T cell repertoires in COVID-19. Sequencing was performed with immunoSEQ multiplex PCR; in TCRdb, only in-frame clones are kept and a portion is missing. The table records about 150,000 clones, more than 75% of them present only once. Sequencing was performed on peripheral blood. These receptor sequences come from a man in his 70s with acute or convalescent COVID-19. The CDR3 runs from the conserved cysteine through the conserved F or W. D genes are given only for firm matches. The size of a clone is reported for some rows only, either as once, few or many, or as a class for expanded clones.

D gene: NA; V gene: TRBV7-9; clone size: NA; J gene: TRBJ1-6; CDR3 protein: CASSSLSQGGSPLHF; CDR3 DNA: TGTGCCAGCAGCTCCCTCAGCCAGGGCGGCTCACCCCTCCACTTT
D gene: NA; V gene: TRBV3-1/TRBV3-2; clone size: NA; J gene: TRBJ2-5; CDR3 protein: CASSQEGRYGGSKGKETQYF; CDR3 DNA: TGTGCCAGCAGCCAAGAAGGGAGGTATGGTGGCTCCAAGGGTAAAGAGACCCAGTACTTC
D gene: NA; V gene: TRBV10-1; clone size: NA; J gene: TRBJ2-7; CDR3 protein: CASSEGGSDEQYF; CDR3 DNA: TGCGCCAGTAGTGAGGGGGGGAGCGACGAGCAGTACTTC
D gene: NA; V gene: TRBV12-3/TRBV12-4; clone size: NA; J gene: TRBJ2-7; CDR3 protein: CASSFGELYEQYF; CDR3 DNA: TGTGCCAGCAGTTTCGGGGAGCTCTACGAGCAGTACTTC
D gene: TRBD1; V gene: TRBV6-5; clone size: NA; J gene: TRBJ1-2; CDR3 protein: CASSTGGAGTYTF; CDR3 DNA: TGTGCCAGCAGCACAGGGGGCGCCGGTACCTACACCTTC
D gene: TRBD1; V gene: TRBV6-6; clone size: NA; J gene: TRBJ2-7; CDR3 protein: CASREQGAYEQYF; CDR3 DNA: TGTGCCAGCAGGGAACAGGGGGCTTACGAGCAGTACTTC
D gene: TRBD1; V gene: TRBV25-1; clone size: NA; J gene: TRBJ1-2; CDR3 protein: CASSIEQGASYGYTF; CDR3 DNA: TGTGCCAGCAGTATCGAACAGGGGGCGTCTTATGGCTACACCTTC
D gene: TRBD1; V gene: TRBV9; clone size: NA; J gene: TRBJ2-5; CDR3 protein: CASSVGTGLETQYF; CDR3 DNA: TGTGCCAGCAGCGTCGGGACAGGGTTGGAGACCCAGTACTTC
D gene: NA; V gene: TRBV7-8; clone size: NA; J gene: TRBJ1-5; CDR3 protein: CASSLDRLDNQPQHF; CDR3 DNA: TGTGCCAGCAGCTTAGACAGGCTCGACAATCAGCCCCAGCATTTT
D gene: TRBD1; V gene: TRBV4-1; clone size: NA; J gene: TRBJ1-1; CDR3 protein: CASSQDPTGGKFEAFF; CDR3 DNA: TGCGCCAGCAGCCAAGACCCGACAGGGGGGAAGTTTGAAGCTTTCTTT
D gene: NA; V gene: TRBV29-1; clone size: NA; J gene: TRBJ2-2; CDR3 protein: CSARGQGLATGELFF; CDR3 DNA: TGCAGCGCGAGGGGACAGGGACTAGCGACAGGGGAGCTGTTTTTT
D gene: NA; V gene: TRBV28; clone size: NA; J gene: TRBJ1-1; CDR3 protein: CASTRGGDTEAFF; CDR3 DNA: TGTGCCAGCACGCGGGGGGGGGACACTGAAGCTTTCTTT
D gene: NA; V gene: TRBV6-5; clone size: NA; J gene: TRBJ1-2; CDR3 protein: CASRPKGVPGYTF; CDR3 DNA: TGTGCCAGCAGACCTAAAGGGGTACCTGGCTACACCTTC
D gene: NA; V gene: TRBV5-1; clone size: NA; J gene: TRBJ2-7; CDR3 protein: CASSLEGVPYEQYF; CDR3 DNA: TGCGCCAGCAGCTTGGAAGGGGTGCCCTACGAGCAGTACTTC
D gene: NA; V gene: TRBV27; clone size: NA; J gene: TRBJ1-3; CDR3 protein: CASSLLSSGNTIYF; CDR3 DNA: TGTGCCAGCAGTTTACTATCTTCTGGAAACACCATATATTTT
D gene: NA; V gene: TRBV19; clone size: NA; J gene: TRBJ1-5; CDR3 protein: CASSIPQYQPQHF; CDR3 DNA: TGTGCCAGTAGTATCCCACAGTATCAGCCCCAGCATTTT
D gene: NA; V gene: TRBV28; clone size: NA; J gene: TRBJ1-1; CDR3 protein: CASTPTRGEAFF; CDR3 DNA: TGTGCCAGCACCCCCACGAGAGGTGAAGCTTTCTTT
D gene: NA; V gene: TRBV24-1; clone size: NA; J gene: TRBJ1-2; CDR3 protein: CATSVGSGVHTF; CDR3 DNA: TGTGCCACCAGCGTGGGGTCGGGGGTCCACACCTTC
D gene: NA; V gene: TRBV10-1; clone size: NA; J gene: TRBJ1-4; CDR3 protein: CASSESRRNTNEKLFF; CDR3 DNA: TGCGCCAGCAGTGAGTCGCGGAGGAACACTAATGAAAAACTGTTTTTT
D gene: NA; V gene: TRBV29-1; clone size: NA; J gene: TRBJ1-2; CDR3 protein: CSVAGNRAGYGYTF; CDR3 DNA: TGCAGCGTTGCCGGGAACAGGGCCGGCTATGGCTACACCTTC
D gene: TRBD1; V gene: TRBV5-1; clone size: NA; J gene: TRBJ1-5; CDR3 protein: CASSAGTDSNQPQHF; CDR3 DNA: TGCGCCAGCAGCGCAGGGACAGATAGCAATCAGCCCCAGCATTTT
D gene: TRBD2; V gene: TRBV13; clone size: NA; J gene: TRBJ2-1; CDR3 protein: CASSIGTSGGYNEQFF; CDR3 DNA: TGTGCCAGCAGCATCGGGACTAGCGGGGGATACAATGAGCAGTTCTTC
D gene: TRBD1; V gene: TRBV7-3; clone size: NA; J gene: TRBJ1-2; CDR3 protein: CASSFNLQGADGYTF; CDR3 DNA: TGTGCCAGCAGCTTTAACCTACAGGGGGCGGACGGCTACACCTTC
D gene: TRBD1; V gene: TRBV4-1; clone size: once; J gene: TRBJ2-3; CDR3 protein: CASSRSGRTGHADTQYF; CDR3 DNA: TGCGCCAGCAGCCGCTCAGGGCGGACAGGGCATGCAGATACGCAGTATTTT
D gene: TRBD1; V gene: TRBV6-5; clone size: NA; J gene: TRBJ2-7; CDR3 protein: CASSYSRQGVQYF; CDR3 DNA: TGTGCCAGCAGTTACTCGAGACAGGGAGTGCAGTACTTC
D gene: NA; V gene: TRBV18; clone size: NA; J gene: TRBJ2-5; CDR3 protein: CASSASTRGETQYF; CDR3 DNA: TGTGCCAGCTCAGCATCCACCAGGGGCGAGACCCAGTACTTC
D gene: NA; V gene: TRBV27; clone size: NA; J gene: TRBJ1-1; CDR3 protein: CASRTRTSMNTEAFF; CDR3 DNA: TGTGCCAGCCGTACGAGGACAAGCATGAACACTGAAGCTTTCTTT
D gene: TRBD1; V gene: TRBV28; clone size: NA; J gene: TRBJ2-3; CDR3 protein: CASRGQGRGLTQYF; CDR3 DNA: TGTGCCAGCAGGGGACAGGGAAGGGGGCTGACGCAGTATTTT
D gene: NA; V gene: TRBV18; clone size: NA; J gene: TRBJ2-4; CDR3 protein: CASSRDSQNIQYF; CDR3 DNA: TGTGCCAGCTCACGGGACTCCCAAAACATTCAGTACTTC
D gene: NA; V gene: TRBV28; clone size: NA; J gene: TRBJ1-1; CDR3 protein: CASSLQYTEAFF; CDR3 DNA: TGTGCCAGCAGTTTACAGTATACTGAAGCTTTCTTT
D gene: TRBD1; V gene: TRBV7-3; clone size: NA; J gene: TRBJ2-7; CDR3 protein: CASSSADRAIAEQYF; CDR3 DNA: TGTGCCAGCAGCTCAGCGGACAGGGCGATAGCCGAGCAGTACTTC
D gene: TRBD1; V gene: TRBV5-1; clone size: NA; J gene: TRBJ2-1; CDR3 protein: CASSFIGGQVDEQFF; CDR3 DNA: TGCGCCAGCAGCTTTATTGGGGGACAGGTCGATGAGCAGTTCTTC
D gene: TRBD1; V gene: TRBV29-1; clone size: NA; J gene: TRBJ1-2; CDR3 protein: CSVAGTGGGYGYTF; CDR3 DNA: TGCAGCGTGGCCGGGACAGGGGGCGGCTATGGCTACACCTTC
D gene: TRBD2; V gene: TRBV24-1; clone size: NA; J gene: TRBJ2-1; CDR3 protein: CATSDTGTRGNEQFF; CDR3 DNA: TGTGCCACCAGTGATACCGGGACTAGGGGCAATGAGCAGTTCTTC
D gene: NA; V gene: TRBV7-9; clone size: NA; J gene: TRBJ1-6; CDR3 protein: CASSLGQGSSPLHF; CDR3 DNA: TGTGCCAGCAGCTTAGGCCAGGGGTCTTCACCCCTCCACTTT
D gene: NA; V gene: TRBV19; clone size: NA; J gene: TRBJ1-5; CDR3 protein: CASTLTGGGNQPQHF; CDR3 DNA: TGTGCCAGTACTCTTACAGGAGGGGGCAATCAGCCCCAGCATTTT
D gene: TRBD1; V gene: TRBV11-2; clone size: NA; J gene: TRBJ1-2; CDR3 protein: CASTLQGSNYGYTF; CDR3 DNA: TGTGCCAGCACCCTACAGGGGTCGAACTATGGCTACACCTTC
D gene: TRBD2; V gene: TRBV10-3; clone size: once; J gene: TRBJ2-3; CDR3 protein: CAIRSSGGAEDTQYF; CDR3 DNA: TGTGCCATCAGAAGTAGCGGGGGGGCCGAAGATACGCAGTATTTT
D gene: NA; V gene: TRBV6-2/TRBV6-3; clone size: NA; J gene: TRBJ1-6; CDR3 protein: CASSYQETHNSPLHF; CDR3 DNA: TGTGCCAGCAGTTACCAGGAAACTCATAATTCACCCCTCCACTTT
D gene: TRBD1; V gene: TRBV6-6; clone size: NA; J gene: TRBJ1-2; CDR3 protein: CASSGQGTYGYTF; CDR3 DNA: TGTGCCAGCAGCGGACAGGGAACCTATGGCTACACCTTC
D gene: NA; V gene: TRBV14; clone size: few; J gene: TRBJ1-4; CDR3 protein: CASSQSLGAEKLFF; CDR3 DNA: TGTGCCAGCAGCCAGTCCCTAGGGGCCGAAAAACTGTTTTTT
D gene: NA; V gene: TRBV2; clone size: NA; J gene: TRBJ2-5; CDR3 protein: CASSEARLQETQYF; CDR3 DNA: TGTGCCAGCAGTGAAGCGCGTCTTCAAGAGACCCAGTACTTC
D gene: NA; V gene: TRBV3-1/TRBV3-2; clone size: NA; J gene: TRBJ1-2; CDR3 protein: CASSQGIGSAAYGYTF; CDR3 DNA: TGTGCCAGCAGCCAAGGGATCGGCAGCGCGGCCTATGGCTACACCTTC
D gene: NA; V gene: TRBV28; clone size: NA; J gene: TRBJ2-2; CDR3 protein: CASSRRSAGELFF; CDR3 DNA: TGTGCCAGCAGCCGCCGGTCCGCCGGGGAGCTGTTTTTT
D gene: NA; V gene: TRBV9; clone size: once; J gene: TRBJ1-2; CDR3 protein: CASSEGSNYGYTF; CDR3 DNA: TGTGCCAGCAGCGAAGGGAGTAACTATGGCTACACCTTC
D gene: TRBD1; V gene: TRBV7-9; clone size: NA; J gene: TRBJ2-7; CDR3 protein: CASSPTPKGQGSYEQYF; CDR3 DNA: TGTGCCAGCAGCCCTACCCCTAAGGGACAGGGTTCCTACGAGCAGTACTTC
D gene: NA; V gene: TRBV6-6; clone size: NA; J gene: TRBJ2-1; CDR3 protein: CASSNPAGKGYNEQFF; CDR3 DNA: TGTGCCAGCAGCAACCCGGCAGGGAAGGGTTACAATGAGCAGTTCTTC
D gene: TRBD2; V gene: TRBV15; clone size: NA; J gene: TRBJ2-1; CDR3 protein: CATSPFSGRAPYNEQFF; CDR3 DNA: TGTGCCACCAGCCCCTTTAGCGGGAGGGCCCCCTACAATGAGCAGTTCTTC
D gene: NA; V gene: TRBV19; clone size: NA; J gene: TRBJ2-7; CDR3 protein: CASRATSASYEQYF; CDR3 DNA: TGTGCCAGTAGGGCGACATCGGCCTCCTACGAGCAGTACTTC
D gene: TRBD2; V gene: TRBV4-1; clone size: NA; J gene: TRBJ2-1; CDR3 protein: CASSQEQRGGSYNEQFF; CDR3 DNA: TGCGCCAGCAGCCAAGAACAGCGGGGGGGCTCCTACAATGAGCAGTTCTTC
D gene: TRBD2; V gene: TRBV7-9; clone size: NA; J gene: TRBJ2-1; CDR3 protein: CASGLAGVKDEQFF; CDR3 DNA: TGTGCCAGCGGACTAGCGGGAGTGAAGGATGAGCAGTTCTTC
D gene: TRBD1; V gene: TRBV10-3; clone size: NA; J gene: TRBJ1-5; CDR3 protein: CATRSETGNQPQHF; CDR3 DNA: TGTGCCACTAGAAGTGAGACAGGGAATCAGCCCCAGCATTTT
D gene: TRBD2; V gene: TRBV7-3; clone size: NA; J gene: TRBJ2-7; CDR3 protein: CASSLIPVAGGAEQYF; CDR3 DNA: TGTGCCAGCAGCTTAATCCCAGTGGCGGGAGGGGCCGAGCAGTACTTC